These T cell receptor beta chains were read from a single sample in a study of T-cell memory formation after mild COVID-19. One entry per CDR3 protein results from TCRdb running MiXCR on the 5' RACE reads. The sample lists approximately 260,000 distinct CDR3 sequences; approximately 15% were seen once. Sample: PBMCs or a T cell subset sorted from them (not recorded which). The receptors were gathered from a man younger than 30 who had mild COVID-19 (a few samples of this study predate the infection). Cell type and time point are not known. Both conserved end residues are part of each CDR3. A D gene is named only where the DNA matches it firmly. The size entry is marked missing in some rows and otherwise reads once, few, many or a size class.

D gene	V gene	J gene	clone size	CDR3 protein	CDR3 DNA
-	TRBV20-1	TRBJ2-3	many	CSANTGLWADTQYF	TGCAGTGCGAACACAGGGTTGTGGGCAGATACGCAGTATTTT
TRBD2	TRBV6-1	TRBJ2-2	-	CASTPPGRENTGELFF	TGTGCCAGCACCCCCCCTGGGAGGGAGAACACCGGGGAGCTGTTTTTT
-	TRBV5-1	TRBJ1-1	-	CASSSVGGRTEAFF	TGCGCCAGCAGCTCTGTGGGGGGGCGTACTGAAGCTTTCTTT
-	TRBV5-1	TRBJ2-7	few	CASSPRPGYEQYF	TGCGCCAGCAGCCCCCGCCCAGGGTACGAGCAGTACTTC
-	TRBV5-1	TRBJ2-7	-	CASSLEGRSAYEQYF	TGCGCCAGCAGCTTGGAAGGAAGGAGTGCCTACGAGCAGTACTTC
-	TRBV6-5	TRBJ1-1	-	CASSQRQLNTEAFF	TGTGCCAGCAGTCAAAGACAGTTGAACACTGAAGCTTTCTTT
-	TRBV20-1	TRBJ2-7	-	CSARDQASASYEQYF	TGCAGTGCTAGAGACCAGGCTTCAGCCTCCTACGAGCAGTACTTC
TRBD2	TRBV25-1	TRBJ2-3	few	CASSDLSGRFTDTQYF	TGTGCCAGCAGTGATCTTAGCGGGCGGTTCACAGATACGCAGTATTTT
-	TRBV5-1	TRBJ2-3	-	CASRVGRSTRDTQYF	TGCGCCAGCAGAGTTGGGAGATCTACTAGGGATACGCAGTATTTT
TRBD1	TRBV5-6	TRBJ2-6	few	CASSLVSGQATAGANVLTF	TGTGCCAGCAGCTTGGTGTCAGGACAGGCTACCGCTGGGGCCAACGTCCTGACTTTC
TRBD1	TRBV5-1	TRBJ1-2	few	CASSLRPGGNYGYTF	TGCGCCAGCAGCTTGAGGCCAGGGGGAAACTATGGCTACACCTTC
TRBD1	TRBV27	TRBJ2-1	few	CASSLSGQGRNEQFF	TGTGCCAGCAGTTTATCAGGACAGGGGAGGAATGAGCAGTTCTTC
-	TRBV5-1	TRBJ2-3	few	CASSYRQGADTQYF	TGCGCCAGCAGCTATAGGCAGGGCGCAGATACGCAGTATTTT
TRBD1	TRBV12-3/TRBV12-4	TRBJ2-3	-	CASSLDRGPTDTQYF	TGTGCCAGCAGTTTAGACAGGGGTCCCACAGATACGCAGTATTTT
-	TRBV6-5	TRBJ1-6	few	CASSREARWSPLHF	TGTGCCAGCAGTCGAGAGGCCCGCTGGTCACCCCTCCACTTT
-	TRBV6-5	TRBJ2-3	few	CASSYSVRWDTQYF	TGTGCCAGCAGTTACTCTGTGAGGTGGGATACGCAGTATTTT
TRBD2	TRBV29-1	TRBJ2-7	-	CSVYESGGYYEQYF	TGCAGCGTCTATGAAAGCGGGGGCTACTACGAGCAGTACTTC
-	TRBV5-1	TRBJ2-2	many	CASSLLDGELFF	TGCGCCAGCAGCTTGTTAGACGGGGAGCTGTTTTTT
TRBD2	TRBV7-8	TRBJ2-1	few	CASSVASGRYNEQFF	TGTGCCAGCAGCGTAGCTAGCGGGCGCTACAATGAGCAGTTCTTC
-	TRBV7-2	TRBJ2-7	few	CASSLAGYSYEQYF	TGTGCCAGCAGCTTAGCCGGATACTCCTACGAGCAGTACTTC
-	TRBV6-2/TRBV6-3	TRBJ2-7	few	CASSSGSLSSSYEQYF	TGTGCCAGCAGTTCCGGCAGCCTATCGAGCTCCTACGAGCAGTACTTC
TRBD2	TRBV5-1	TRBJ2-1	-	CASSIAGGPNNEQFF	TGCGCCAGCAGCATAGCGGGAGGCCCCAACAATGAGCAGTTCTTC
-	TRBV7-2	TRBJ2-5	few	CASSLSVGSETQYF	TGTGCCAGCAGCTTATCGGTAGGGTCCGAGACCCAGTACTTC
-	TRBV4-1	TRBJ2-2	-	CASSQEAGTGELFF	TGCGCCAGCAGCCAAGAAGCGGGCACCGGGGAGCTGTTTTTT
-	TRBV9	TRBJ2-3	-	CASSVGGESTDTQYF	TGTGCCAGCAGCGTAGGAGGGGAGAGCACAGATACGCAGTATTTT
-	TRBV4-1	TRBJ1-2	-	CASSQEAQGLRGYTF	TGCGCCAGCAGCCAAGAGGCCCAGGGCTTGCGTGGCTACACCTTC
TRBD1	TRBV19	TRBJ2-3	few	CASSIQQGAIDTQYF	TGTGCCAGTAGTATCCAACAGGGGGCTATAGATACGCAGTATTTT
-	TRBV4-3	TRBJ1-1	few	CASSQDPLRGNMNTEAFF	TGCGCCAGCAGCCAAGATCCCCTCCGGGGGAACATGAACACTGAAGCTTTCTTT
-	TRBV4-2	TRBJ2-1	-	CASSQDEGIGEQFF	TGTGCCAGCAGCCAAGATGAGGGGATAGGAGAGCAGTTCTTC